This TCR beta chain is from a study of blood T cell repertoires in COVID-19. Study in general: The cDNA or gDNA used as material had been derived from T cells, B-cell-depleted T cells, or PBMCs.

This CDR3 comprises 15 residues. The V and J ends lost 6 bases and 8 bases respectively, with 20 bases between them. Germline V gene data show CDR1 as LNHDA and CDR2 as SQIVND (reference sequence). As handled by the study authors: Reference gene primers were amplified, and this amplification served to estimate nucleated cell counts. This table comes from immunoSEQ multiplex PCR, and its TCRdb copy is limited to in-frame clones, with some not included. For V, J and clone size, that table is used; D and trimming come from the DNA. The sample consists of 55,000 to 70,000 clones, about 91% of them appearing once.

Sequencing used peripheral blood. V is TRBV19 and J is TRBJ2-1; possibly TRBD2 for D (5 bases). This TCR was sampled from a man between 60 and 75 years old with acute or convalescent COVID-19. CDR3 protein: CASSTSDGIGDEQFF. Written as DNA, the CDR3 is TGTGCCAGTAGCACCAGTGACGGGATCGGCGATGAGCAGTTCTTC.